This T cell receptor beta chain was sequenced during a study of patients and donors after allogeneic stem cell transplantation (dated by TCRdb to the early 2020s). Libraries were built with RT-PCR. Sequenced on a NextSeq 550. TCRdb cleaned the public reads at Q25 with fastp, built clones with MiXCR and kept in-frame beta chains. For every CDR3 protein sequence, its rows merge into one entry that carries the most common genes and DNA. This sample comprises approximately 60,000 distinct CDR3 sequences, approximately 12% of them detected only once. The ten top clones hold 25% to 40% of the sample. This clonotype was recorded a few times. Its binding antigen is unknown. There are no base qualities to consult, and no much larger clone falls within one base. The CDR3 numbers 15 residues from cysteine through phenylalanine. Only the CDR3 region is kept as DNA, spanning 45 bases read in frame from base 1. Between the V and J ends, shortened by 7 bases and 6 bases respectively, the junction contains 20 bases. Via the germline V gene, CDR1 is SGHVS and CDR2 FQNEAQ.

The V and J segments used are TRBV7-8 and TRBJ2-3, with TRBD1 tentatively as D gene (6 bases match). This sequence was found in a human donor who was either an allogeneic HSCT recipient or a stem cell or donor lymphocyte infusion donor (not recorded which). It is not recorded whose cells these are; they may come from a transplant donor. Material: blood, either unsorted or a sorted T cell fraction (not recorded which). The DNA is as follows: TGTGCCAGCAATCCGACCAGGGGCCCCGGGGATACGCAGTATTTT. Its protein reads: CASNPTRGPGDTQYF.